A single sample is the source of the 27 T cell receptor beta chains below, sequenced in a study of radiation and T cells in renal cell carcinoma. The protocol was immunoSEQ multiplex PCR, while the TCRdb copy is restricted to in-frame clones and leaves out a portion. The repertoire holds about 90,000 clones, with around four fifths as singletons. The time point was: blood 4 weeks post-SBRT, at nephrectomy. Treatment described: 15 Gy SBRT to primary tumor, nephrectomy 4 weeks later. The sequencing used blood, collected from a patient whose treatment included radiotherapy and nephrectomy. The receptors originated from a man aged 45-65 years with renal cell carcinoma.

A few counts support this clone. The CDR3 region is CASGRGAQNTEAFF. CDR3 sequence (DNA): TGTGCCAGCGGCCGGGGGGCGCAGAACACTGAAGCTTTCTTT. The gene calls are TRBV9 and TRBJ1-1; D is perhaps TRBD1 (6 bases). The CDR3 contains 14 residues. The V gene lost 7 bases and the J gene lost 1 base, with 14 bases spanning the gap. Germline CDR1 SGDLS, CDR2 YYNGEE.

The V and J genes are TRBV2 and TRBJ2-5; the match to TRBD1 covers 8 bases. Looked up from germline, CDR1 is SNHLY and CDR2 is FYNNEI. The J segment lost 7 bases and the V segment lost 7 bases, leaving 5 bases of the junction unmatched. The CDR3 contains 12 residues. CDR3 bases: TGTGCCAGCACAGGGGGCAGTGGGACCCAGTACTTC. Encoded protein: CASTGGSGTQYF.

The V and J genes are TRBV6-5 and TRBJ1-1; tentatively, D is TRBD1 (6 bases). This CDR3 region has 16 residues. V dropped 2 bases and J dropped 0 bases, with 13 bases sitting between them. From germline, CDR1 is MNHEY and CDR2 SVGAGI. In DNA form, the CDR3 reads TGTGCCAGCAGTTACCGGACAGAGCAGATGAACACTGAAGCTTTCTTT. This encodes CASSYRTEQMNTEAFF.

The chain uses TRBV11-2 and TRBJ2-1; weak D call: TRBD1 (6 bases). V lost 4 bases and J lost 8, with 21 bases in between. The CDR3 consists of 16 residues. Germline values: CDR1 SGHAT, CDR2 FQNNGV. The CDR3 bases are TGTGCCAGCAGCTCGTCCACAGGGTTCCCCCACGATGAGCAGTTCTTC. Its protein product is CASSSSTGFPHDEQFF.

In this sample, this clone turned up once. V gene TRBV7-2 combines with J gene TRBJ2-1, with D possibly being TRBD1 or TRBD2 (5 bases each). V was shortened by 4 bases and J by 0 bases, with 16 bases between the two germline ends. This CDR3 region has 17 residues. The germline V gene has CDR1 SGHTA and CDR2 FQGNSA. This CDR3 reads CASSWTGTQSSYNEQFF. The CDR3 DNA reads as TGTGCCAGCAGCTGGACCGGGACGCAGAGCTCCTACAATGAGCAGTTCTTC.

The sample holds many counts of this clone. The chain combines TRBV6-1 with TRBJ1-5; tentative D call: TRBD1 (5 bases). CDR3 length: 18 amino acids. Germline loops: CDR1 MNHNS, CDR2 SASEGT. The ends were cut back, 4 bases at V and 2 bases at J, with 21 bases in the middle. The CDR3 DNA reads TGTGCCAGCAGTGGGACACTTAGAACCTACACAGGCAATCAGCCCCAGCATTTT. This codes for CASSGTLRTYTGNQPQHF.

The chain couples TRBV4-2 to TRBJ2-1; no firm D call. This CDR3 is 15 amino acids long. Germline V CDR1 and CDR2: LGHNA, YNFKEQ. Deletions cut 0 bases from V and 4 bases from J, with 10 bases between. The DNA for the CDR3 is TGTGCCAGCAGCCAAGATTTTGGAGCGTACAATGAGCAGTTCTTC. This encodes CASSQDFGAYNEQFF.

The rearrangement links TRBV23-1 to TRBJ2-5; perhaps TRBD1 as D (6 bases). TRBV23-1 is noted as an ORF with a role that remains uncertain. The CDR3 contains 14 residues. With 4 bases removed from V and 2 bases from J, the gap between germline ends came to 11 bases. The CDR3 is CASSLRTVQETQYF. The CDR3 nucleotides are TGCGCCAGCAGTCTGCGGACAGTTCAAGAGACCCAGTACTTC.

This clone was observed a few times. The gene calls are TRBV6-1 and TRBJ1-1; D remains unclear. The CDR3 consists of 14 residues. V lost 4 bases, J lost 0 bases, and 9 bases lay in between. Germline V gives CDR1 MNHNS, CDR2 SASEGT. The CDR3 DNA reads TGTGCCAGCAGTGTAGACACTATGAACACTGAAGCTTTCTTT. Translating gives CASSVDTMNTEAFF.

This clone was seen a few times. CDR3 bases: TGTGCCAGCAACAACAGACAGGCGAGCACAGATACGCAGTATTTT. It yields the protein CASNNRQASTDTQYF. The chain links TRBV6-6 to TRBJ2-3, with D perhaps TRBD1 (6 bases). This CDR3 spans 15 amino acids. Trimming pared 7 bases from V and 0 bases from J, leaving 14 bases between. The V gene's germline CDR1 is MNHNY and CDR2 SVGAGI (reference sequence).

V usage is TRBV5-1 and J usage is TRBJ1-4; TRBD1 agrees at 7 bases. The germline V gene has CDR1 SGHRS and CDR2 YFSETQ. This CDR3 comprises 15 residues. The trim removed 0 bases at V and 5 bases at J, leaving 4 bases unmatched. CDR3 nucleotides: TGCGCCAGCAGCTTGGGGACAGGTGGAAATGAAAAACTGTTTTTT. Its protein is CASSLGTGGNEKLFF.

The rearrangement links TRBV9 to TRBJ1-5, with 8 bases that match TRBD1. The CDR3 is made up of 14 amino acids. V lost 4 bases and J lost 3; bases outside the gene matches: 3. CDR1 and CDR2 from the germline V gene are SGDLS and YYNGEE. This chain's CDR3 is CASSTGGTNQPQHF. In nucleotides, the CDR3 is TGTGCCAGCAGCACAGGGGGGACCAATCAGCCCCAGCATTTT.

CDR3 bases: TGTGCCAGCAGCTTAAGTGGGACAGGGGGCACTGAAGCTTTCTTT. Translation gives CASSLSGTGGTEAFF. The V and J genes are TRBV11-3 and TRBJ1-1; 11 bases align to TRBD1. The CDR3 sequence is 15 residues long. Germline CDR1 and CDR2: SGHNT and YENEEA. The ends lost 2 bases at V and 4 bases at J; junction bases unmatched: 3.

This clone has more than one count but fewer than ten. CDR3 DNA sequence: TGTGCCAGCAGCTCCCGGCTCCGGAGAAACTATGGCTACACCTTC. Its translation is CASSSRLRRNYGYTF. The chain uses TRBV11-2 and TRBJ1-2; D not certain. The germline gives CDR1 SGHAT, CDR2 FQNNGV. V lost 4 bases to trimming and J lost 2 bases, with 14 bases between them. This CDR3 is 15 amino acids long.

V gene TRBV29-1 combines with J gene TRBJ1-1; the match to TRBD1 covers 7 bases. CDR1 is SQVTM and CDR2 is ANQGSEA in the germline V gene. Trimming cost V 7 bases and J 0 bases; bases outside gene matches: 8. The CDR3 has 14 residues. In DNA, the CDR3 is TGCAGCGGTGATCCGGGACAGCTGAACACTGAAGCTTTCTTT. Its translation: CSGDPGQLNTEAFF.

V gene TRBV6-5 combines with J gene TRBJ1-6; D is unresolved. Per germline, CDR1 MNHEY and CDR2 SVGAGI. V was clipped by 0 bases and J by 5 bases, with 8 bases between them. The CDR3 contains 15 residues. The chain's CDR3 is CASSYSGLNNSPLHF. CDR3 DNA sequence: TGTGCCAGCAGTTACTCAGGGTTGAATAATTCACCCCTCCACTTT.

CDR3 protein: CASSLEGPGGHSPLHF. CDR3 sequence (DNA): TGTGCCAGCAGCTTAGAAGGTCCAGGGGGCCATTCACCCCTCCACTTT. J is TRBJ1-6 and V is TRBV13; 8 bases are a match to TRBD1. CDR3 length equals 16 residues. Germline V gives CDR1 PRHDT, CDR2 FYEKMQ (reference sequence). V dropped 1 base and J dropped 8; count of bases not matched to a gene: 7.

The chain has TRBV30 and TRBJ2-3, with D possibly matching TRBD2 (5 bases). The CDR3 has 13 amino acids. CDR1 is GTSNPN and CDR2 is SVGIG in the germline V gene (reference sequence). The CDR3 sequence: CAWESLRTDTQYF. Here the CDR3 DNA reads TGTGCTTGGGAGTCCCTGCGCACAGATACGCAGTATTTT.

The gene calls are TRBV5-1 and TRBJ2-3, with TRBD2 matching 11 bases. Looked up from germline, CDR1 is SGHRS and CDR2 is YFSETQ. Losses at the gene ends were 0 bases for V and 0 bases for J; bases not matched to a gene: 6. The CDR3 totals 18 residues. CDR3 sequence reads: CASSLAVTSGASTDTQYF. The CDR3 DNA is TGCGCCAGCAGCTTGGCCGTGACTAGCGGGGCTAGCACAGATACGCAGTATTTT.

The V call is TRBV6-1, the J call TRBJ2-3; D may be TRBD2 (5 bases). The CDR3 loop spans 15 amino acids. Trimming pared 0 bases from V and 6 bases from J, leaving 13 bases between. The germline V gene has CDR1 MNHNS and CDR2 SASEGT. CDR3 loop: CASSEAREIRDTQYF. In DNA, the CDR3 is TGTGCCAGCAGTGAAGCTAGGGAGATTCGGGATACGCAGTATTTT.

J is TRBJ2-1 and V is TRBV5-6, with D unclear. Between the trimmed V and J ends, which lost 5 bases and 0 bases, there was a span of 15 bases. Germline values: CDR1 SGHDT, CDR2 YYEEEE. CDR3 length: 16 amino acids. The CDR3 bases are TGTGCCAGCAGTTCCCGGAAAGGTAGCTCCTACAATGAGCAGTTCTTC. As protein: CASSSRKGSSYNEQFF.

The rearrangement links TRBV5-1 to TRBJ2-5, with 9 bases identical to TRBD1. The trim removed 0 bases at V and 7 bases at J, leaving 7 bases unmatched. The CDR3 runs to 15 residues. The V gene's germline CDR1 is SGHRS and CDR2 YFSETQ. CDR3 loop: CASSLEGQGGATQYF. The CDR3 DNA is TGCGCCAGCAGCTTGGAGGGACAGGGCGGCGCGACCCAGTACTTC.

The rearrangement uses TRBV7-6 and TRBJ1-4; D may be TRBD1 (5 bases). CDR3 length: 17 amino acids. Trimming pared 4 bases from V and 8 bases from J, leaving 23 bases between. The V gene's germline CDR1 is SGHVS and CDR2 FNYEAQ. CDR3 in DNA: TGTGCCAGCAGCTCCCGCCCCCAGGGACGGGGAGGCGAAAAACTGTTTTTT. This encodes CASSSRPQGRGGEKLFF.

The V and J genes are TRBV7-3 and TRBJ2-7, with unresolved D. With 2 bases removed from V and 0 bases from J, the gap between germline ends came to 8 bases. The CDR3 is 14 residues long. Germline V lookup: CDR1 SGHTA, CDR2 FQGTGA. The CDR3 DNA is TGTGCCAGCAGCTTAGGTCACAGCTCCTACGAGCAGTACTTC. Translation gives CASSLGHSSYEQYF.

This chain uses TRBV19 with TRBJ1-4, with 8 bases that match TRBD1. This CDR3 is built from 16 residues. In germline, CDR1 is LNHDA, CDR2 SQIVND (reference sequence). The V segment lost 8 bases and the J segment 4 bases; nucleotides outside the gene matches: 12. DNA for the CDR3: TGTGCCAGTCGGGACAGGACGGTGGGCCTTAATGAAAAACTGTTTTTT. This codes for CASRDRTVGLNEKLFF.

The rearrangement joins TRBV5-1 to TRBJ2-5; TRBD1 might be the D (6 bases). V was cut by 2 bases and J by 1 base, with 12 bases left in between. This CDR3 spans 15 amino acids. From germline, CDR1 is SGHRS and CDR2 YFSETQ. The CDR3 DNA follows: TGCGCCAGCAGCTTCCAGGGGACCCTCCAAGAGACCCAGTACTTC. It translates to CASSFQGTLQETQYF.

The chain uses TRBV7-9 and TRBJ1-2, with 7 nucleotides matching TRBD1. Germline V gives CDR1 SEHNR, CDR2 FQNEAQ (reference sequence). V lost 10 bases to trimming and J lost 3 bases; unmatched junction nucleotides: 5. This CDR3 has 12 amino acids. The CDR3 is CATGTEHYGYTF. DNA for the CDR3: TGTGCCACTGGGACAGAACACTATGGCTACACCTTC.